This T cell receptor (beta chain) was documented in a study of blood T cell repertoires in COVID-19. Participants came from around 25 US areas, aged roughly 18 to 95 years. Cohorts were determined from participant-reported clinical history. The CDR3 has 15 amino acids. Germline V gene lookup returns CDR1 LNHDA and CDR2 SQIVND (reference sequence). V was cut by 5 bases and J by 3 bases, with 16 bases left in between. Original processing notes: Using reference gene primer amplification, nucleated cell counts were estimated. Sequencing used immunoSEQ multiplex PCR; TCRdb keeps in-frame clones, though not all of them. V and J calls and clone size follow that table, whereas D and trimming were derived from the DNA. Of about 300,000 clones in the sample, around 90% were seen once.

Sequenced sample: PBMCs or T cells enriched from blood (not recorded which). The V and J genes are TRBV19 and TRBJ1-2; D unresolved. This clonotype originated in a woman aged 30 to 39 who had recovered from COVID-19. CDR3 protein: CASSERELLDYGYTF. CDR3 bases: TGTGCCAGTAGTGAACGTGAGTTGCTAGACTATGGCTACACCTTC.